These 24 T cell receptor beta chains came from one sample sequenced in a study of blood T cells in healthy people across ages. Together with a sample-barcoded 5' primer, a J-beta primer mix was included in a second PCR lasting about 6 to 12 cycles. MiXCR, run by TCRdb on the 5' RACE reads, gives a single entry per CDR3 protein. Seen here are around 690,000 distinct CDR3 sequences, about 53% observed once, and the top ten hold roughly 34%. Sequencing was done on a sample of blood. The receptors were sampled from a man in his sixties in good health.

The chain combines TRBV20-1 with TRBJ1-5; TRBD1 matches at 7 bases. The ends lost 3 bases at V and 0 bases at J; junction bases unmatched: 17. The CDR3 is 19 amino acids. Germline V gene data show CDR1 as DFQATT and CDR2 as SNEGSKA (reference sequence). DNA of the CDR3: TGCAGTGCTAGCGAAGTAGCCAGGGGGTTCGAATATAGCAATCAGCCCCAGCATTTT. Translation: CSASEVARGFEYSNQPQHF.

V usage is TRBV7-9 and J usage is TRBJ2-7; TRBD2 matches 12 bases. Germline V lookup: CDR1 SEHNR, CDR2 FQNEAQ (reference sequence). After removal of 7 bases from V and 0 bases from J, the junction contained 4 bases not matched to a gene. The CDR3 runs 15 residues. The CDR3 bases are TGTGCCAGCATCCCTAGCGGGGGGGCCTCCTACGAGCAGTACTTC. Its translation: CASIPSGGASYEQYF.

This clonotype has a handful of counts. The chain has TRBV3-1 and TRBJ2-7, with D possibly being TRBD1 or TRBD2 (5 bases each). The end of the DNA aligns better with TRBJ2-5, so the J call may be wrong. From germline, CDR1 is LGHDT and CDR2 YNNKEL (reference sequence). This CDR3 contains 14 residues. In DNA form, the CDR3 reads TGTGCCAGCAGCCTTCGAGGGGTTAAAGAGACCCAGTACTTC. It yields the protein CASSLRGVKETQYF.

Ten or more counts support this clonotype. Given a much more abundant clone one base away, this may be a read error. The chain carries TRBV7-9 and TRBJ1-6; possible D gene TRBD1, 5 bases. This CDR3 region has 14 residues. Germline V gene data show CDR1 as SEHNR and CDR2 as FQNEAQ (reference sequence). Trimming left V 5 bases short and J 6 bases short, with 11 bases between. In DNA, the CDR3 is TGTGCCAGCAGCGCTGGGGCGTTTAATTCACCCCTCCACTTT. It specifies CASSAGAFNSPLHF.

The chain recombines TRBV2 with TRBJ2-5; the match to TRBD1 covers 8 bases. V shed 8 bases and J 4 bases; nucleotides not matched to a gene: 6. Germline-derived CDR1 and CDR2 are SNHLY and FYNNEI. The CDR3 consists of 13 residues. The CDR3 protein is CASAPGQGETQYF. The CDR3 nucleotides read TGTGCCAGCGCTCCTGGACAGGGAGAGACCCAGTACTTC.

The CDR3 protein is CSVEPFRNTEAFF. CDR3 DNA sequence: TGCAGCGTTGAACCCTTTCGGAACACTGAAGCTTTCTTT. V gene TRBV29-1 combines with J gene TRBJ1-1; no reliable D call. There are 13 residues in the CDR3. Germline assignment: CDR1 SQVTM and CDR2 ANQGSEA. Trimming stripped 2 bases from V and 1 base from J, with 8 bases between.

The V gene is TRBV13, the J gene TRBJ2-7, with 7 bases fitting TRBD1. Germline assignment: CDR1 PRHDT and CDR2 FYEKMQ (reference sequence). CDR3 length: 16 residues. Trimming cost V 5 bases and J 2 bases; bases outside gene matches: 12. CDR3 sequence: CASSPTYRDRTYEQYF. CDR3 nucleotide sequence: TGTGCCAGCAGCCCTACGTACCGGGACAGAACCTACGAGCAGTACTTC.

The chain carries TRBV3-1 and TRBJ2-5; maybe TRBD2 (6 bases). The germline gives CDR1 LGHDT, CDR2 YNNKEL (reference sequence). Trimming shortened V by 1 base and J by 7 bases, and 10 bases separated the two germline ends. CDR3 length equals 13 residues. This chain's CDR3 is CASSQGDSGTQYF. The CDR3 bases are TGTGCCAGCAGCCAAGGGGACTCAGGGACCCAGTACTTC.

The chain carries TRBV6-5 and TRBJ1-6; a possible D gene is TRBD1 (5 bases). Germline CDR1 is MNHEY and CDR2 is SVGAGI. The CDR3 is 12 amino acids. CDR3 nucleotides: TGTGCTACGGGCAGGGTAGATTCACCCCTCCACTTT. This codes for CATGRVDSPLHF.

V and J are TRBV5-1 and TRBJ1-1; 8 bases fit TRBD1. Germline CDR1 and CDR2: SGHRS and YFSETQ. V lost 4 bases, J lost 5 bases, and 7 bases stayed unmatched. The CDR3 is made up of 14 amino acids. In DNA, the CDR3 is TGCGCCAGCAGCAAAGACAGGGGAGGGACTGAAGCTTTCTTT. The encoded protein is CASSKDRGGTEAFF.

J is TRBJ2-7 and V is TRBV6-6, with 7 bases aligning to TRBD1. The CDR3 length is 15 residues. Trimming cost V 0 bases and J 3 bases; bases outside gene matches: 5. Germline V CDR1 and CDR2: MNHNY, SVGAGI (reference sequence). CDR3 residues: CASSYSGTAYYEQYF. CDR3 nucleotides: TGTGCCAGCAGTTACTCCGGGACAGCATACTACGAGCAGTACTTC.

The chain has TRBV7-2 and TRBJ1-5; possibly TRBD1 for D (5 bases). The germline V gene encodes CDR1 SGHTA and CDR2 FQGNSA. There are 15 residues in the CDR3. The V end lost 5 bases, the J end lost 7 bases, and 18 bases lay between the germline ends. This CDR3 is CASSLLGGGEQPQHF. The DNA of the CDR3 is TGTGCCAGCAGCCTCCTCGGGGGAGGAGAACAGCCCCAGCATTTT.

This clonotype was found once. J is TRBJ2-5 and V is TRBV28; tentative D call: TRBD2 (7 bases). Matching the DNA end better, TRBJ2-4 makes the J call doubtful. Germline CDR1 is MDHEN and CDR2 is SYDVKM. This CDR3 has 13 residues. CDR3: CASAEGGQNIQYF. The CDR3 region has the DNA TGTGCCAGCGCCGAGGGGGGGCAAAACATTCAGTACTTC.

There are many counts of this clonotype. V usage is TRBV9 and J usage is TRBJ2-5; tentative D call: TRBD1 (5 bases). CDR3 length equals 12 residues. The V and J ends lost 7 bases and 4 bases respectively, with 11 bases between them. Germline CDR1 and CDR2: SGDLS and YYNGEE. DNA of the CDR3: TGTGCCAGCGGTCTTCAGGGAGAGACCCAGTACTTC. Protein sequence: CASGLQGETQYF.

The rearrangement uses TRBV4-2 and TRBJ2-3; D remains unclear. This CDR3 has 17 residues. The V gene's germline CDR1 is LGHNA and CDR2 YNFKEQ. Trimming pared 4 bases from V and 0 bases from J, leaving 17 bases between. CDR3 in DNA: TGTGCCAGCAGCCCGGGTTTTCTATGGTCTAGCACAGATACGCAGTATTTT. It translates to CASSPGFLWSSTDTQYF.

The rearrangement links TRBV12-3 or TRBV12-4 to TRBJ1-3, with a weak D call TRBD1 (5 bases). Trimming left V 5 bases short and J 3 bases short, with 20 bases between. This CDR3 spans 17 amino acids. CDR3 sequence: CASSPGIPSRVGNTIYF. In nucleotides, the CDR3 is TGTGCCAGCAGTCCCGGGATACCTAGCAGGGTTGGAAACACCATATATTTT.

The V call is TRBV10-3, the J call TRBJ2-7, with 9 bases lining up with TRBD1. Germline CDR1 and CDR2: ENHRY and SYGVKD. Losses at the gene ends were 4 bases for V and 1 base for J; bases not matched to a gene: 2. The CDR3 contains 14 residues. CDR3 DNA sequence: TGTGCCATCAGTGTCGGACAGGGGTCCTACGAGCAGTACTTC. Translating gives CAISVGQGSYEQYF.

J is TRBJ1-1 and V is TRBV7-9, with D maybe TRBD1 (5 bases). CDR1 SEHNR and CDR2 FQNEAQ come from the germline V gene (reference sequence). The CDR3 is 13 residues long. The V gene lost 2 bases and the J gene lost 6 bases, with 10 bases spanning the gap. The CDR3 DNA sequence: TGTGCCAGCAGCTTATGGGGGATCGCTGAAGCTTTCTTT. This sequence encodes CASSLWGIAEAFF. Together with reference TRBV7-9 and TRBJ1-1, the CDR3 gives the full variable domain: DTGVSQNPRHKITKRGQNVTFRCDPISEHNRLYWYRQTLGQGPEFLTYFQNEAQLEKSRLLSDRFSAERPKGSFSTLEIQRTEQGDSAMYLCASSLWGIAEAFFGQGTRLTVV.

The chain uses TRBV6-6 and TRBJ2-1; D gene uncertain. Germline V lookup: CDR1 MNHNY, CDR2 SVGAGI (reference sequence). The V and J ends lost 2 bases and 15 bases respectively, with 11 bases between them. This CDR3 is 11 amino acids long. The CDR3 sequence is CASSYPTELFF. CDR3 DNA sequence: TGTGCCAGCAGTTACCCAACTGAGTTGTTCTTC.

The chain recombines TRBV5-1 with TRBJ2-5; the D is unclear. The ends were cut back, 1 base at V and 5 bases at J, with 9 bases in the middle. From germline, CDR1 is SGHRS and CDR2 YFSETQ. This CDR3 is built from 13 residues. The CDR3 sequence is CASSLRAVETQYF. The DNA of the CDR3 is TGCGCCAGCAGCTTGAGGGCTGTGGAGACCCAGTACTTC.

This clonotype was seen a few times. The J gene is TRBJ2-3, the V gene TRBV20-1, with 10 bases fitting TRBD2. From germline, CDR1 is DFQATT and CDR2 SNEGSKA (reference sequence). The junction had 1 base not matched to a gene; V was cut back by 0 bases and J by 1 base. CDR3 length equals 15 residues. For the CDR3, the DNA is TGCAGTGCTAGAGACCTAGCGGGGGGCACAGATACGCAGTATTTT. Its translation: CSARDLAGGTDTQYF.

V is TRBV12-3 or TRBV12-4 and J is TRBJ2-3; D is perhaps TRBD2 (5 bases). With 1 base removed from V and 7 bases from J, the gap between germline ends came to 15 bases. CDR3 length equals 15 residues. CDR3 residues: CASSLGHPSRYTQYF. Here the CDR3 DNA reads TGTGCCAGCAGTTTAGGCCATCCTAGCCGCTATACGCAGTATTTT.

The rearrangement uses TRBV6-1 and TRBJ2-7; D is undetermined. Germline CDR1 and CDR2: MNHNS and SASEGT. V was trimmed by 6 bases and J by 3 bases, leaving 12 bases between them. The CDR3 has 13 residues. CDR3 sequence reads: CASRPPLGYEQYF. CDR3 coding DNA: TGTGCCAGCAGACCCCCTTTGGGCTACGAGCAGTACTTC.

This clonotype was recorded only once. The rearrangement links TRBV7-2 to TRBJ2-5; 11 nucleotides match TRBD2. TRBJ2-7 explains the end of the DNA better; the J call may be wrong. The germline V gene encodes CDR1 SGHTA and CDR2 FQGNSA. This CDR3 has 15 residues. CDR3 amino acids: CASRVAGGGAYEQYF. CDR3 bases: TGTGCCAGCAGGGTAGCGGGAGGGGGAGCCTACGAGCAGTACTTC.